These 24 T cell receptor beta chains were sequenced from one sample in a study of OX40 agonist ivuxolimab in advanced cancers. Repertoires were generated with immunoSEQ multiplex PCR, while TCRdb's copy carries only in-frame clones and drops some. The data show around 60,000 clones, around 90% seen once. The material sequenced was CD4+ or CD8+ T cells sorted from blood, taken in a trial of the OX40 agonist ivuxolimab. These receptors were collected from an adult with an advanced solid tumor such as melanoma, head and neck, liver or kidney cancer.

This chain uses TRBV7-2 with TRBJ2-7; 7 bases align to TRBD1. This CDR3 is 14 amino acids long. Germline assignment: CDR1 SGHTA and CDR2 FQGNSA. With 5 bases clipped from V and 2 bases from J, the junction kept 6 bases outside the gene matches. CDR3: CASSNTGDPYEQYF. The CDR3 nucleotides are TGTGCCAGCAGCAACACAGGGGACCCCTACGAGCAGTACTTC.

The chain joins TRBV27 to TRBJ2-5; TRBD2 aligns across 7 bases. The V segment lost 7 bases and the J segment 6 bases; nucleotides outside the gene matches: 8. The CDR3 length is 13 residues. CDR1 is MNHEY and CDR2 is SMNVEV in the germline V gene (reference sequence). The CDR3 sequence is CASISGAEQTQYF. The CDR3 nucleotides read TGTGCCAGCATCAGCGGGGCCGAACAGACCCAGTACTTC.

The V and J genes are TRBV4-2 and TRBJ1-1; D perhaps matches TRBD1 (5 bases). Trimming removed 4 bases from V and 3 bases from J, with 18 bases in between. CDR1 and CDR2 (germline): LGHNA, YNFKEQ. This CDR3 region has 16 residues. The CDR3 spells CASSLRLLGADTEAFF. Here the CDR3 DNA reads TGTGCCAGCAGCCTTCGGCTCCTTGGGGCCGACACTGAAGCTTTCTTT.

The CDR3 is CASRGTGASEQYF. The CDR3 DNA is TGCGCCAGCAGGGGGACAGGGGCTAGCGAGCAGTACTTC. The chain recombines TRBV10-2 with TRBJ2-7, with 10 bases that match TRBD1. Germline V gives CDR1 WSHSY, CDR2 SAAADI. This CDR3 contains 13 residues. Trimming took 6 bases from V and 6 from J; bases not matched to a gene: 5.

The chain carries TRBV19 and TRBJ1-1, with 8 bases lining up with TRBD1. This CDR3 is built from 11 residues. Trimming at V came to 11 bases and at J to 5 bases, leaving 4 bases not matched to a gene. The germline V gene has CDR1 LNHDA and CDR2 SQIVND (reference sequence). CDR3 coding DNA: TGTGCCTCGACAGGGGCAACTGAAGCTTTCTTT. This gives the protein CASTGATEAFF.

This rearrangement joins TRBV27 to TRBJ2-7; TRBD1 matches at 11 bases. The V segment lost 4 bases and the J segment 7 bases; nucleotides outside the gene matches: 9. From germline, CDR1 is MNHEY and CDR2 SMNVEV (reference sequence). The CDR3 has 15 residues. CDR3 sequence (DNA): TGTGCCAGCAGTTCCGGACAGGGGGCCCCTTTGGAGCAGTACTTC. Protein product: CASSSGQGAPLEQYF.

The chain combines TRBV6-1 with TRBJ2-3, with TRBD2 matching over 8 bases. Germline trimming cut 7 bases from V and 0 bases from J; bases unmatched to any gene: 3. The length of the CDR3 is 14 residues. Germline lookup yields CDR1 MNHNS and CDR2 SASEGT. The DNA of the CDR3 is TGTGCCAGCACCACTAGCGGTAGCACAGATACGCAGTATTTT. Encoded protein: CASTTSGSTDTQYF.

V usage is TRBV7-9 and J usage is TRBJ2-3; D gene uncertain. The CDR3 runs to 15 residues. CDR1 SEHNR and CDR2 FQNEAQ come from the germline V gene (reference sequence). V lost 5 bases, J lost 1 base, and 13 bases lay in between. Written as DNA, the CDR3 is TGTGCCAGCAGCCAAACTTCTTCGGGCACAGATACGCAGTATTTT. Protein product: CASSQTSSGTDTQYF.

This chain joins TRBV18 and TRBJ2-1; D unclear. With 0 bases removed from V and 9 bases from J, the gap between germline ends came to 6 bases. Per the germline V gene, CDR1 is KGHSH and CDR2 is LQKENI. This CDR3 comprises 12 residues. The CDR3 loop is CASSPPAPEQFF. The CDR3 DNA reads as TGTGCCAGCTCACCACCGGCACCTGAGCAGTTCTTC.

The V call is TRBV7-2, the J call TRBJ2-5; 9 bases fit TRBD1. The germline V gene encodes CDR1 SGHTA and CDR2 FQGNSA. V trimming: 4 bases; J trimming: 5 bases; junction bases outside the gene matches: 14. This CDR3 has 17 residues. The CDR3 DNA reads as TGTGCCAGCAGCTCACCAAATCCGGGACAGGGTTTGGAGACCCAGTACTTC. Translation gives CASSSPNPGQGLETQYF.

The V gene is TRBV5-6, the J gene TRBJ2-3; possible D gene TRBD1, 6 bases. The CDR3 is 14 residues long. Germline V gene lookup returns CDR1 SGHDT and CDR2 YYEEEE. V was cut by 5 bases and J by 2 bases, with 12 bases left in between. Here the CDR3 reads CASSQGSLTDTQYF. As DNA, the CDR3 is TGTGCCAGCAGTCAGGGGTCCCTCACAGATACGCAGTATTTT.

The chain's CDR3 is CASSEFGPAGGPYNEQFF. CDR3 in DNA: TGTGCCAGCAGTGAGTTCGGTCCAGCGGGAGGCCCCTACAATGAGCAGTTCTTC. This sequence joins TRBV6-1 and TRBJ2-1; TRBD2 agrees at 9 bases. The CDR3 consists of 18 residues. Unmatched junction bases numbered 11, after V lost 3 bases and J lost 2 bases. Germline V CDR1 and CDR2: MNHNS, SASEGT.

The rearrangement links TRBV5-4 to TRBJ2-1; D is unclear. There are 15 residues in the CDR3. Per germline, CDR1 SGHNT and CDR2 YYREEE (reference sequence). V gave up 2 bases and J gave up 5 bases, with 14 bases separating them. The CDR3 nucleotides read TGTGCCAGCAGCTTACCGTCAGTCTCACACAATGAGCAGTTCTTC. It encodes CASSLPSVSHNEQFF. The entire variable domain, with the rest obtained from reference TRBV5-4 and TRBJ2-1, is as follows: ETGVTQSPTHLIKTRGQQVTLRCSSQSGHNTVSWYQQALGQGPQFIFQYYREEENGRGNFPPRFSGLQFPNYSSELNVNALELDDSALYLCASSLPSVSHNEQFFGPGTRLTVL.

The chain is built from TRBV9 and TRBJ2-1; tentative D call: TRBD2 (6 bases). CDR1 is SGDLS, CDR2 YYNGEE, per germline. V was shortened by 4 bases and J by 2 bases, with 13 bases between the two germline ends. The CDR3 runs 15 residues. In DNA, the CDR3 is TGTGCCAGCAGCACCGGGACTGGGGCCTACAATGAGCAGTTCTTC. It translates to CASSTGTGAYNEQFF. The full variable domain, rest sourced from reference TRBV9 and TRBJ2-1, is DSGVTQTPKHLITATGQRVTLRCSPRSGDLSVYWYQQSLDQGLQFLIQYYNGEERAKGNILERFSAQQFPDLHSELNLSSLELGDSALYFCASSTGTGAYNEQFFGPGTRLTVL.

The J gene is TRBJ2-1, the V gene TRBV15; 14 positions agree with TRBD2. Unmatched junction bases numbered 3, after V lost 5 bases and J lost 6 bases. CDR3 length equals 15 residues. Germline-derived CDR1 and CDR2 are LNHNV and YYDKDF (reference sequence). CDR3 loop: CATSQGLAGANEQFF. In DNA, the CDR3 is TGTGCCACCAGCCAGGGACTAGCGGGAGCCAATGAGCAGTTCTTC.

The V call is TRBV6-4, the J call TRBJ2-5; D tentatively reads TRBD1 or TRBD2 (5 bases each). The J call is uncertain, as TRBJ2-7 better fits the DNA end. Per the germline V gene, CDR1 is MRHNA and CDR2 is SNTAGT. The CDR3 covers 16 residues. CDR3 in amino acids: CASSLRDGTDFYEQYF. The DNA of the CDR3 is TGTGCCAGCAGCCTGAGGGACGGGACGGATTTCTACGAGCAGTACTTC.

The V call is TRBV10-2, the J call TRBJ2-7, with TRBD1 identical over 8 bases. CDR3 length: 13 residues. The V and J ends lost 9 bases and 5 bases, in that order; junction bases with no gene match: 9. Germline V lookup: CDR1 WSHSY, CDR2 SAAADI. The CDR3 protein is CASSVSQGDEQYF. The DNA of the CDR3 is TGCGCCAGTAGCGTTTCACAGGGGGACGAGCAGTACTTC.

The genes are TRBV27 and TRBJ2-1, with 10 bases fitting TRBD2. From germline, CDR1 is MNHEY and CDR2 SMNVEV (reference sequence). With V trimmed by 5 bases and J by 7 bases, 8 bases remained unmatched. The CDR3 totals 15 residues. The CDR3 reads CASSTLAGDENEQFF. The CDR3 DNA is TGTGCCAGCAGTACCCTAGCGGGAGACGAGAATGAGCAGTTCTTC.

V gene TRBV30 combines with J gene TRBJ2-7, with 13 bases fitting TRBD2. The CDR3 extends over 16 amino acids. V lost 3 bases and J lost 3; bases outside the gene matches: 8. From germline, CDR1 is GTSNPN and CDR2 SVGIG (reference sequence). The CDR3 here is CAWRRGWTSGSYEQYF. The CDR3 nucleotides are TGTGCCTGGAGGAGGGGATGGACTAGCGGGAGCTACGAGCAGTACTTC.

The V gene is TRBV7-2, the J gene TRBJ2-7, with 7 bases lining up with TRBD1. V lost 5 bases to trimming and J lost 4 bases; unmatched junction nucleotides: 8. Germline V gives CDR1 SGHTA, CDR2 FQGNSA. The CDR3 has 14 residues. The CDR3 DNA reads TGTGCCAGCAGCGTCCGGGACAGCACGTACGAGCAGTACTTC. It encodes CASSVRDSTYEQYF.

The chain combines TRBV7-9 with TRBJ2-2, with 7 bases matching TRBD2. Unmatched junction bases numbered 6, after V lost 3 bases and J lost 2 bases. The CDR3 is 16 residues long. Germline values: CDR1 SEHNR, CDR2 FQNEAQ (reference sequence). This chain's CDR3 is CASSFLGEGNTGELFF. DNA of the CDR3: TGTGCCAGCAGCTTCTTAGGGGAGGGCAACACCGGGGAGCTGTTTTTT.

The CDR3 sequence is CASSQGSSNQPQHF. Written as DNA, the CDR3 is TGTGCCAGCAGCCAGGGGAGTAGCAATCAGCCCCAGCATTTT. The chain joins TRBV9 to TRBJ1-5, with D perhaps TRBD1 (6 bases). CDR1 and CDR2 (germline): SGDLS, YYNGEE. Trimming left V 4 bases short and J 0 bases short, with 8 bases between. The CDR3 has 14 amino acids.

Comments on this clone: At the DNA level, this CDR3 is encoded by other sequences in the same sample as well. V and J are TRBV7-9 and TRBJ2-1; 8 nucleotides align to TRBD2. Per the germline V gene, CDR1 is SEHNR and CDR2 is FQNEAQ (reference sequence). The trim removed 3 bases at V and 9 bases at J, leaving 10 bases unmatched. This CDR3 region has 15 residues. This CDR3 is CASSFQTAGEIEQFF. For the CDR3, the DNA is TGTGCCAGCAGCTTCCAGACAGCGGGAGAGATTGAGCAGTTCTTC.

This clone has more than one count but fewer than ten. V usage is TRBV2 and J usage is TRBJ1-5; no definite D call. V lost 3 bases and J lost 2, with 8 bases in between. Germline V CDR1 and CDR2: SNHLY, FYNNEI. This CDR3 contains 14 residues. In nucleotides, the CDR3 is TGTGCCAGCAGTGAGGGGATGGGCAATCAGCCCCAGCATTTT. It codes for CASSEGMGNQPQHF. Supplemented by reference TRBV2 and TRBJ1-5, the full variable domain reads EPEVTQTPSHQVTQMGQEVILRCVPISNHLYFYWYRQILGQKVEFLVSFYNNEISEKSEIFDDQFSVERPDGSNFTLKIRSTKLEDSAMYFCASSEGMGNQPQHFGDGTRLSIL.